Presented here are 25 T cell receptor beta chains from one specimen sequenced in a study of cytomegalovirus exposure and HLA in healthy donors. The PCR was carried out with 60 Vbeta primers and 13 Jbeta primers. Produced via immunoSEQ multiplex PCR; TCRdb's table is partial and in-frame only. The table has some 130,000 clones, around 75% seen once; the top ten hold 3% to 3.5%. The specimen sequenced was PBMCs. The receptors come from a female donor in good health and CMV-seronegative.

V and J are TRBV7-2 and TRBJ1-2, with D possibly TRBD1 on 6 matching bases. This CDR3 spans 15 amino acids. CDR1 and CDR2 from the germline V gene are SGHTA and FQGNSA. Trimming removed 7 bases from V and 6 bases from J, with 21 bases in between. The CDR3 nucleotides read TGTGCCAGCACCCTAGCGTTGGGGGCGCGGAATGGCTACACCTTC. It specifies CASTLALGARNGYTF.

The chain joins TRBV5-1 to TRBJ2-7; 7 bases align to TRBD2. Looked up from germline, CDR1 is SGHRS and CDR2 is YFSETQ. CDR3 length: 13 amino acids. Trimming removed 3 bases from V and 5 bases from J; junction bases left unmatched: 5. CDR3 protein: CASSWSGTNEQYF. DNA of the CDR3: TGCGCCAGCAGCTGGTCCGGGACTAACGAGCAGTACTTC.

This clone was counted only a few times. This chain connects TRBV21-1 to TRBJ2-3; TRBD2, as called in the table, went unchecked against the DNA. TRBV21-1 is shown as a pseudogene. The CDR3 is 17 residues long. CDR3 in DNA: TGTGCCAGCTGCCGACCTGTGGCGGGAGGGGAGACAGATACGCAGTATTTT. This gives the protein CASCRPVAGGETDTQYF.

V is TRBV5-1 and J is TRBJ1-1; weak D call: TRBD1 (6 bases). V lost 4 bases, J lost 1 base, and 11 bases lay in between. CDR1 SGHRS and CDR2 YFSETQ come from the germline V gene. CDR3 length: 14 residues. The CDR3 is CASSPGQRNTEAFF. The CDR3 bases are TGCGCCAGCAGCCCCGGACAGAGGAACACTGAAGCTTTCTTT.

The chain links TRBV13 to TRBJ2-5; TRBD2 matches at 14 bases. The J call may not be correct, given that the DNA end is closer to TRBJ2-7. The germline V gene has CDR1 PRHDT and CDR2 FYEKMQ (reference sequence). The CDR3 covers 16 residues. The CDR3 reads CASSNPGTSGSYEQYF. The CDR3, as DNA: TGTGCCAGCAGCAACCCCGGGACTAGCGGGAGCTACGAGCAGTACTTC.

The chain has TRBV30 and TRBJ2-5; D may be TRBD2 (7 bases). CDR1 and CDR2 from the germline V gene are GTSNPN and SVGIG (reference sequence). This CDR3 spans 14 amino acids. Between the trimmed V and J ends, which lost 4 bases and 4 bases, there was a span of 16 bases. CDR3 region: CAWNEGGGGETQYF. The CDR3 nucleotides read TGTGCCTGGAACGAAGGGGGGGGCGGAGAGACCCAGTACTTC.

The chain is built from TRBV7-3 and TRBJ2-5; 16 positions agree with TRBD2. The CDR3 extends over 17 amino acids. Trimming cost V 5 bases and J 4 bases; bases outside gene matches: 7. Germline V CDR1 and CDR2: SGHTA, FQGTGA. CDR3 nucleotide sequence: TGTGCCAGCAGCCCCGGGACTAGCGGGGGGGCCGGAGAGACCCAGTACTTC. It is translated as CASSPGTSGGAGETQYF.

The chain uses TRBV4-3 and TRBJ1-1; D is ambiguous. Trimming shortened V by 0 bases and J by 1 base, and 15 bases separated the two germline ends. Per the germline V gene, CDR1 is LGHNA and CDR2 is YSLEER. This CDR3 spans 17 amino acids. CDR3 bases: TGCGCCAGCAGCCAAGATCGACCCTCTGGAGGGAACACTGAAGCTTTCTTT. Amino acids: CASSQDRPSGGNTEAFF.

The V call is TRBV7-2, the J call TRBJ2-1, with 13 bases matching TRBD2. The CDR3 is 15 amino acids. Trimming removed 5 bases from V and 4 bases from J; junction bases left unmatched: 2. Germline assignment: CDR1 SGHTA and CDR2 FQGNSA. The CDR3 spells CASSKTSGRYNEQFF. The DNA of the CDR3 is TGTGCCAGCAGCAAGACTAGCGGGAGGTACAATGAGCAGTTCTTC.

This chain links TRBV9 with TRBJ2-2; TRBD2 agrees at 10 bases. J was trimmed by 0 bases and V by 3 bases; bases with no gene match: 11. CDR1 SGDLS and CDR2 YYNGEE come from the germline V gene. The CDR3 extends over 19 amino acids. CDR3 loop: CASSAPGTSAYANTGELFF. The CDR3 DNA reads TGTGCCAGCAGCGCGCCCGGGACTAGCGCTTACGCGAACACCGGGGAGCTGTTTTTT.

The chain combines TRBV30 with TRBJ1-6; 10 positions agree with TRBD1. Germline CDR1 GTSNPN, CDR2 SVGIG (reference sequence). J lost 7 bases, V lost 5 bases, and 17 bases had no gene match. The CDR3 totals 18 residues. The CDR3 here is CAWGPWDRGRGTNSPLHF. For the CDR3, the DNA is TGTGCCTGGGGACCATGGGACAGGGGAAGAGGGACAAATTCACCCCTCCACTTT.

J is TRBJ2-7 and V is TRBV6-6; 7 bases fit TRBD2. The V segment lost 0 bases and the J segment 3 bases; nucleotides outside the gene matches: 8. CDR1 and CDR2 (germline): MNHNY, SVGAGI (reference sequence). The CDR3 sequence is 16 residues long. In DNA form, the CDR3 reads TGTGCCAGCAGTTACTCGGCCAGCGGGGACCTCTACGAGCAGTACTTC. This sequence encodes CASSYSASGDLYEQYF.

The rearrangement links TRBV7-9 to TRBJ1-6, with TRBD1 matching over 10 bases. J gave up 2 bases and V 3 bases, and 7 bases lay outside the gene matches. The CDR3 is 18 residues long. Germline CDR1 is SEHNR and CDR2 is FQNEAQ (reference sequence). CDR3 loop: CASSFDDRGLPYNSPLHF. The CDR3 nucleotides read TGTGCCAGCAGCTTCGACGACAGGGGGCTACCCTATAATTCACCCCTCCACTTT.

This sequence joins TRBV4-1 and TRBJ1-1; tentative D call: TRBD1 (5 bases). V lost 4 bases and J lost 4, with 13 bases in between. In germline, CDR1 is MGHRA, CDR2 YSYEKL. The CDR3 has 14 residues. The CDR3 bases are TGCGCCAGCAGCCGCTTTGGGGGGTCCACTGAAGCTTTCTTT. Translating gives CASSRFGGSTEAFF.

The genes are TRBV14 and TRBJ2-7; 16 positions agree with TRBD2. Germline CDR1 and CDR2: SGHDN and FVKESK. The CDR3 has 18 amino acids. The V gene end was trimmed by 2 bases and the J gene end by 7 bases; junction bases not matched to a gene: 11. CDR3 DNA: TGTGCCAGCAGCCAACCGGGACTAGCGGGAGGGCCAGTTCGGGAGCAGTACTTC. It is translated as CASSQPGLAGGPVREQYF.

This clone was seen only a few times. This sequence joins TRBV5-4 and TRBJ1-1; D possibly corresponds to TRBD1 (6 bases). The germline V gene encodes CDR1 SGHNT and CDR2 YYREEE (reference sequence). The CDR3 has 15 residues. Trimming removed 0 bases at V and 1 base at J, with 10 bases between. The CDR3 spells CASSLDGQSNTEAFF. Here the CDR3 DNA reads TGTGCCAGCAGCTTGGATGGACAGTCGAACACTGAAGCTTTCTTT.

V usage is TRBV6-5 and J usage is TRBJ1-2; D gene uncertain. Per germline, CDR1 MNHEY and CDR2 SVGAGI. CDR3 length: 15 amino acids. The germline V and J ends were trimmed by 3 bases and 1 base, with 12 bases remaining between them. The CDR3 spells CASSYLPLSNYGYTF. Here the CDR3 DNA reads TGTGCCAGCAGTTATTTGCCCCTTAGTAACTATGGCTACACCTTC.

The chain couples TRBV19 to TRBJ2-7, with 7 bases matching TRBD2. Germline assignment: CDR1 LNHDA and CDR2 SQIVND (reference sequence). There are 13 residues in the CDR3. With V trimmed by 5 bases and J by 6 bases, 7 bases remained unmatched. This CDR3 is CASSLGGSGEQYF. As DNA, the CDR3 is TGTGCCAGTAGTTTGGGGGGGTCGGGCGAGCAGTACTTC.

This chain links TRBV6-6 with TRBJ1-2; D call uncertain. The germline gives CDR1 MNHNY, CDR2 SVGAGI (reference sequence). This CDR3 is built from 14 residues. Trimming left V 5 bases short and J 1 base short, with 11 bases between. The CDR3 here is CASSDPEVNYGYTF. CDR3 coding DNA: TGTGCCAGCAGTGACCCCGAGGTTAACTATGGCTACACCTTC.

The genes are TRBV19 and TRBJ2-1; TRBD2 aligns across 11 bases. The CDR3 totals 15 residues. Germline trimming cut 9 bases from V and 6 bases from J; bases unmatched to any gene: 10. The V gene's germline CDR1 is LNHDA and CDR2 SQIVND (reference sequence). The CDR3 sequence is CASGKGLAGGNEQFF. CDR3 coding DNA: TGTGCCAGCGGAAAAGGACTAGCGGGCGGCAATGAGCAGTTCTTC.

V usage is TRBV27 and J usage is TRBJ1-3; 8 nucleotides align to TRBD1. V lost 8 bases and J lost 4; bases outside the gene matches: 4. The V gene's germline CDR1 is MNHEY and CDR2 SMNVEV (reference sequence). The CDR3 is made up of 13 amino acids. CDR3 amino acids: CASQGADGNTIYF. The CDR3 nucleotides read TGTGCCAGCCAGGGGGCGGACGGAAACACCATATATTTT.

The chain carries TRBV18 and TRBJ2-5; tentative D call: TRBD1 (6 bases). V was shortened by 4 bases and J by 4 bases, with 16 bases between the two germline ends. CDR3 size: 15 residues. Looked up from germline, CDR1 is KGHSH and CDR2 is LQKENI. The CDR3 is CASSRQGPPAETQYF. The CDR3 nucleotides read TGTGCCAGCTCACGCCAGGGGCCCCCGGCAGAGACCCAGTACTTC.

The chain has TRBV5-1 and TRBJ2-1; 10 bases match TRBD1. After removal of 3 bases from V and 9 bases from J, the junction contained 6 bases not matched to a gene. This CDR3 comprises 14 residues. Germline V gene sequence: CDR1 SGHRS, CDR2 YFSETQ. The DNA of the CDR3 is TGCGCCAGCAGCTACCGACAGGGGGCTGTTGAGCAGTTCTTC. It encodes CASSYRQGAVEQFF.

The V call is TRBV29-1, the J call TRBJ1-1; D perhaps matches TRBD1 (6 bases). Germline V gene data show CDR1 as SQVTM and CDR2 as ANQGSEA. Trimming took 6 bases from V and 4 from J, leaving 15 bases between them. This CDR3 is 13 amino acids long. In nucleotides, the CDR3 is TGCAGCGTCCCTGGGGGGGCAGGCACTGAAGCTTTCTTT. As protein: CSVPGGAGTEAFF.

This clone ranks as medium-sized. This sample also contains other DNA sequences that code for the same CDR3. The chain uses TRBV27 and TRBJ2-7; perhaps TRBD1 as D (6 bases). The germline gives CDR1 MNHEY, CDR2 SMNVEV (reference sequence). V was trimmed by 3 bases and J by 0 bases, leaving 6 bases between them. CDR3 size: 13 residues. CDR3 residues: CASSLDSSYEQYF. DNA of the CDR3: TGTGCCAGCAGTTTGGACAGCTCCTACGAGCAGTACTTC.